The clone carrying this TCR beta chain occurred once. The data stem from a study of blood T cell repertoires in COVID-19. Across the whole study: Acute-phase and convalescent COVID-19 samples originated in the United States, Italy and Spain. In each case, the material was cDNA or gDNA derived from T cells, B-cell-depleted T cells, or PBMCs.

The V gene's germline CDR1 is SNHLY and CDR2 FYNNEI. With 10 bases removed from V and 2 bases from J, the gap between germline ends came to 5 bases. This CDR3 is built from 11 residues. In the original processing: By means of reference gene primer amplification, nucleated cell counts were estimated. Method: immunoSEQ multiplex PCR; TCRdb's copy keeps in-frame clones and lacks some. V and J calls and clone size follow that table, whereas D and trimming were derived from the DNA. The repertoire consists of 250,000 to 300,000 clones, with 87% occurring once and the leading ten covering 2% to 2.5%. The sequence was collected from a woman aged 45-60 years who had recovered from COVID-19. The rearrangement uses TRBV2 and TRBJ2-2, with unresolved D. Sequenced input: peripheral blood. In DNA form, the CDR3 reads TGTGCCATTCTAAACACCGGGGAGCTGTTTTTT. Amino acid sequence: CAILNTGELFF.